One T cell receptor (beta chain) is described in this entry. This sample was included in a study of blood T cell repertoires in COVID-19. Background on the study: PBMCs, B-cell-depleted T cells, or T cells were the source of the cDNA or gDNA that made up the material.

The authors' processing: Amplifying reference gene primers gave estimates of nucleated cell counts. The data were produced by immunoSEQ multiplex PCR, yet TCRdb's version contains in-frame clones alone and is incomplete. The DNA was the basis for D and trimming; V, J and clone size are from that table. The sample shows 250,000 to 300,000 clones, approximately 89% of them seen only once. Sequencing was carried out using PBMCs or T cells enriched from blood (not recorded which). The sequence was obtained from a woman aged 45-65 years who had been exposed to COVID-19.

The CDR3 region is CASRPDSSNYGYTF. For the CDR3, the DNA is TGTGCCAGCAGGCCGGACAGCTCTAACTATGGCTACACCTTC. The V gene is TRBV2, the J gene TRBJ1-2, with D tentatively TRBD1 (6 bases). CDR3 length: 14 residues. Per germline, CDR1 SNHLY and CDR2 FYNNEI. Trimming shortened V by 6 bases and J by 0 bases, and 11 bases separated the two germline ends.